This TCR beta chain was captured in a study of long-term antiretroviral therapy in people with HIV. Survey-level resolution applied to immunoSEQ assay v3.0. Clones were read by immunoSEQ multiplex PCR, and TCRdb kept only the in-frame ones, dropping some. Found here are 30,000 to 40,000 clones, roughly 76% of them singletons; the top ten hold roughly 4.9%. Germline CDR1 and CDR2: MDHEN and SYDVKM. Trimming removed 1 base from V and 11 bases from J, with 14 bases in between. This CDR3 has 14 amino acids. Sequencing used unsorted PBMCs, obtained 1.5 years after starting antiretroviral therapy. J is TRBJ1-4 and V is TRBV28; TRBD1 is a possible D gene (6 bases). This receptor was identified in a young man with HIV. The CDR3 bases are TGTGCCAGCAGTTTATTGGACAGAGGTTATAAACTGTTTTTT. This gives the protein CASSLLDRGYKLFF.